Following are 15 T cell receptor beta chains from one sample sequenced in a study of T cell responses to AZD1222 COVID-19 vaccine. The assay was immunoSEQ multiplex PCR, and TCRdb's table has in-frame clones only and misses some. The table shows about 94,000 clones, with 70% to 90% occurring only once. Sequenced material: peripheral blood, taken on day 0 of AZD1222 vaccination. These receptors all come from an adult in good health.

This chain connects TRBV4-3 to TRBJ1-2; possibly TRBD1 for D (5 bases). V was clipped by 0 bases and J by 4 bases, with 12 bases between them. Germline V gives CDR1 LGHNA, CDR2 YSLEER. The CDR3 contains 15 residues. CDR3 nucleotides: TGCGCCAGCAGCCAAGATCGGGGCAGGATCTATGGCTACACCTTC. It specifies CASSQDRGRIYGYTF.

The CDR3, as DNA: TGCAGCGTTTTCTTTAATTTGGGGACCAACACTGAAGCTTTCTTT. It is translated as CSVFFNLGTNTEAFF. V is TRBV29-1 and J is TRBJ1-1; a possible D gene is TRBD1 (5 bases). The CDR3 is 15 residues long. Germline CDR1 is SQVTM and CDR2 is ANQGSEA. V lost 5 bases, J lost 2 bases, and 18 bases lay in between. The variable domain in full, with the rest retrieved from reference TRBV29-1 and TRBJ1-1, is SAVISQKPSRDICQRGTSLTIQCQVDSQVTMMFWYRQQPGQSLTLIATANQGSEATYESGFVIDKFPISRPNLTFSTLTVSNMSPEDSSIYLCSVFFNLGTNTEAFFGQGTRLTVV.

The CDR3 DNA follows: TGTGCCAGCAGCTTGGGACAGGGGACCGGGGAGCTGTTTTTT. It translates to CASSLGQGTGELFF. The genes are TRBV11-1 and TRBJ2-2, with 10 bases that match TRBD1. The CDR3 sequence is 14 residues long. The trim removed 3 bases at V and 5 bases at J, leaving 0 bases unmatched. The V gene's germline CDR1 is SGHAT and CDR2 FQDESV (reference sequence). Together with reference TRBV11-1 and TRBJ2-2, the CDR3 gives the full variable domain: EAEVAQSPRYKITEKSQAVAFWCDPISGHATLYWYRQILGQGPELLVQFQDESVVDDSQLPKDRFSAERLKGVDSTLKIQPAELGDSAMYLCASSLGQGTGELFFGEGSRLTVL.

This clone was seen more than once but under ten times. In DNA, the CDR3 is TGTGCCAGCAGAAGACGGGATAATTCACCCCTCCACTTT. This encodes CASRRRDNSPLHF. This rearrangement joins TRBV27 to TRBJ1-6; D gene uncertain. Per the germline V gene, CDR1 is MNHEY and CDR2 is SMNVEV (reference sequence). Trimming stripped 6 bases from V and 5 bases from J, with 8 bases between. This CDR3 is 13 amino acids long.

The chain links TRBV28 to TRBJ2-1; the D is unclear. V was cut by 4 bases and J by 4 bases, with 17 bases left in between. Germline V gene sequence: CDR1 MDHEN, CDR2 SYDVKM. The CDR3 consists of 16 residues. DNA for the CDR3: TGTGCCAGCAGTTCCCCCGTCGGACGGCGGTACAATGAGCAGTTCTTC. Protein product: CASSSPVGRRYNEQFF.

The rearrangement uses TRBV5-1 and TRBJ2-7, with D tentatively TRBD1 or TRBD2 (8 bases each). Germline CDR1 and CDR2: SGHRS and YFSETQ. The CDR3 is 16 amino acids. The V end was cut by 3 bases, the J end by 1 base, with 17 bases between. As DNA, the CDR3 is TGCGCCAGCAGCTCGAGCGGGAGACAGGGGTCCTACGAGCAGTACTTC. The encoded protein is CASSSSGRQGSYEQYF.

This sequence joins TRBV5-1 and TRBJ1-1; D remains ambiguous. The CDR3 loop spans 15 amino acids. Germline V gene lookup returns CDR1 SGHRS and CDR2 YFSETQ. V was trimmed by 4 bases and J by 0 bases, leaving 13 bases between them. The CDR3 nucleotides read TGCGCCAGCAGCCCGCCAAGCCCCATGAACACTGAAGCTTTCTTT. This gives the protein CASSPPSPMNTEAFF.

CDR3 in DNA: TGTGCCGGGAAAAGACAGGGGGGTAACTATGGCTACACCTTC. It encodes CAGKRQGGNYGYTF. The rearrangement uses TRBV30 and TRBJ1-2, with 9 positions matching TRBD1. V was pared by 8 bases and J by 1 base, with 8 bases of the junction left unmatched. Germline V lookup: CDR1 GTSNPN, CDR2 SVGIG (reference sequence). The CDR3 is 14 residues long.

The J gene is TRBJ2-3, the V gene TRBV7-8; D gene unclear. Trimming shortened V by 5 bases and J by 3 bases, and 12 bases separated the two germline ends. CDR3 length: 14 amino acids. From germline, CDR1 is SGHVS and CDR2 FQNEAQ. The CDR3 region is CASSPVGSTDTQYF. For the CDR3, the DNA is TGTGCCAGCAGCCCGGTGGGATCAACAGATACGCAGTATTTT.

The rearrangement joins TRBV24-1 to TRBJ2-3; no definite D call. Trimming stripped 3 bases from V and 5 bases from J, with 5 bases between. CDR3 size: 12 residues. The germline V gene has CDR1 KGHDR and CDR2 SFDVKD. CDR3 coding DNA: TGTGCCACCAGTGATCCGCTAGATACGCAGTATTTT. Translating it yields CATSDPLDTQYF.

The CDR3 DNA reads TGTGCCAGCAGTGAAAACTCCTACGAGCAGTACTTC. This sequence encodes CASSENSYEQYF. The V call is TRBV25-1, the J call TRBJ2-7, with D unclear. This CDR3 has 12 residues. Looked up from germline, CDR1 is MGHDK and CDR2 is SYGVNS. V dropped 2 bases and J dropped 0 bases, with 2 bases sitting between them.

This clone showed up just a few times. The genes are TRBV6-4 and TRBJ1-2; possibly TRBD1 for D (5 bases). Germline V gene lookup returns CDR1 MRHNA and CDR2 SNTAGT. Trimming removed 8 bases at V and 4 bases at J, with 14 bases between. This CDR3 has 13 amino acids. CDR3 sequence reads: CASSTQGLYGYTF. For the CDR3, the DNA is TGTGCCAGCTCCACTCAGGGACTCTATGGCTACACCTTC.

This clone occurred once. V gene TRBV5-1 combines with J gene TRBJ1-1; D might be TRBD1 (6 bases). The germline CDR1 and CDR2 sequences are SGHRS and YFSETQ. CDR3 length: 15 residues. V shed 4 bases and J shed 4 bases, with 17 bases lying between them. The CDR3 DNA reads TGCGCCAGCAGCCGGGGGGCTCCCCTGGGCACTGAAGCTTTCTTT. Protein sequence: CASSRGAPLGTEAFF.

V and J are TRBV2 and TRBJ1-2; tentative D call: TRBD1 (6 bases). CDR3 size: 11 residues. Trimming stripped 6 bases from V and 8 bases from J, with 10 bases between. Germline loops: CDR1 SNHLY, CDR2 FYNNEI. The CDR3 region has the DNA TGTGCCAGCAGGGGGGGCCAAGGCTACACCTTC. It specifies CASRGGQGYTF.

The chain recombines TRBV5-1 with TRBJ1-1; D is uncertain. The V end lost 4 bases, the J end lost 0 bases, and 10 bases lay between the germline ends. CDR1 is SGHRS, CDR2 YFSETQ, per germline. The CDR3 contains 14 residues. CDR3 bases: TGCGCCAGCAGCCGGGAAGGCATGAACACTGAAGCTTTCTTT. It is translated as CASSREGMNTEAFF.